This is a list of T cell receptor beta chains from one sample in a study of OX40 agonist ivuxolimab in advanced cancers. TCRdb keeps only in-frame clones here, not all; method: immunoSEQ multiplex PCR. The repertoire holds about 34,000 clones, with roughly 80% as singletons. This sample comprised CD4+ or CD8+ T cells sorted from blood, obtained in a trial of the OX40 agonist ivuxolimab. These TCRs come from an adult with an advanced solid tumor such as melanoma, head and neck, liver or kidney cancer. The CDR3 runs from the conserved cysteine through the conserved F or W. D genes are given only for firm matches. Clone size is not always given. Where it is, it says once, few, many or a class for expanded clones.

V: TRBV5-4
J: TRBJ2-3
size: few
D: .
CDR3: CASSPTLSSTDTQYF
DNA: TGTGCCAGCAGCCCAACCCTTAGTAGCACAGATACGCAGTATTTT

V: TRBV5-1
J: TRBJ2-1
size: .
D: TRBD1
CDR3: CASNPTGAWNEQFF
DNA: TGCGCCAGCAACCCGACAGGGGCCTGGAATGAGCAGTTCTTC

V: TRBV7-2
J: TRBJ1-5
size: .
D: .
CDR3: CASSLYGTGRTQPQHF
DNA: TGTGCCAGCAGCTTATATGGAACAGGGAGAACTCAGCCCCAGCATTTT

V: TRBV18
J: TRBJ2-1
size: .
D: .
CDR3: CASSPRDSRYDEQFF
DNA: TGTGCCAGCTCACCACGCGACTCACGATACGATGAGCAGTTCTTC

V: TRBV11-2
J: TRBJ2-5
size: .
D: TRBD2
CDR3: CASSLGSGEQETQYF
DNA: TGTGCCAGCAGCTTAGGTAGCGGGGAACAAGAGACCCAGTACTTC

V: TRBV19
J: TRBJ1-5
size: .
D: .
CDR3: CASSPQAEQPQHF
DNA: TGTGCCAGTAGTCCACAAGCCGAGCAGCCCCAGCATTTT

V: TRBV4-3
J: TRBJ2-2
size: .
D: TRBD2
CDR3: CASSQDAAAGGPYSGELFF
DNA: TGCGCCAGCAGCCAAGATGCTGCAGCGGGGGGGCCCTACTCCGGGGAGCTGTTTTTT

V: TRBV6-1
J: TRBJ1-1
size: .
D: .
CDR3: CASNNPLQPNTEAFF
DNA: TGTGCCAGCAACAATCCTCTACAGCCGAACACTGAAGCTTTCTTT

V: TRBV7-8
J: TRBJ1-6
size: few
D: TRBD1
CDR3: CASSLGGGQFNSPLHF
DNA: TGTGCCAGCAGCTTAGGGGGGGGACAGTTCAATTCACCCCTCCACTTT

V: TRBV2
J: TRBJ1-1
size: once
D: TRBD1
CDR3: CASSNSQGTNTEAFF
DNA: TGTGCCAGCAGTAATTCACAGGGGACAAACACTGAAGCTTTCTTT

V: TRBV11-2
J: TRBJ2-2
size: .
D: TRBD2
CDR3: CASSLKRGDTGELFF
DNA: TGTGCCAGCAGCTTGAAGCGGGGAGACACCGGGGAGCTGTTTTTT

V: TRBV19
J: TRBJ2-3
size: few
D: .
CDR3: CASSRQGGPDTQYF
DNA: TGTGCCAGTAGTCGCCAGGGAGGTCCAGATACGCAGTATTTT

V: TRBV11-2
J: TRBJ2-1
size: .
D: TRBD2
CDR3: CASSSRLAAYNEQFF
DNA: TGTGCCAGCAGCTCCAGACTAGCGGCCTACAATGAGCAGTTCTTC

V: TRBV18
J: TRBJ2-7
size: .
D: .
CDR3: CASSPRDSYEQYF
DNA: TGTGCCAGCTCACCGCGGGACAGCTACGAGCAGTACTTC

V: TRBV19
J: TRBJ1-1
size: .
D: .
CDR3: CASSIQGGNEAFF
DNA: TGTGCCAGTAGTATCCAGGGAGGGAATGAAGCTTTCTTT

V: TRBV5-1
J: TRBJ1-2
size: once
D: .
CDR3: CASSLAVGGTYGYTF
DNA: TGCGCCAGCAGCTTGGCCGTTGGGGGTACCTATGGCTACACCTTC

V: TRBV5-1
J: TRBJ2-3
size: .
D: .
CDR3: CATSLGDGTDTQYF
DNA: TGCGCCACCTCCCTGGGAGATGGGACAGATACGCAGTATTTT

V: TRBV6-1
J: TRBJ2-7
size: .
D: .
CDR3: CASSESRAYEQYF
DNA: TGTGCCAGCAGTGAATCCAGGGCCTACGAGCAGTACTTC

V: TRBV6-4
J: TRBJ2-3
size: .
D: TRBD2
CDR3: CASSRETLDTQYF
DNA: TGTGCCAGCTCGCGGGAGACGCTTGATACGCAGTATTTT

V: TRBV6-5
J: TRBJ1-1
size: .
D: TRBD1
CDR3: CASRLRQGNTEAFF
DNA: TGTGCCAGCAGGCTCCGACAGGGTAACACTGAAGCTTTCTTT

V: TRBV5-4
J: TRBJ2-1
size: .
D: .
CDR3: CASSQRSSSYNEQFF
DNA: TGTGCCAGCAGCCAGCGGTCGAGCTCCTACAATGAGCAGTTCTTC

V: TRBV28
J: TRBJ1-1
size: .
D: .
CDR3: CASSSGLRNTEAFF
DNA: TGTGCCAGCAGTTCGGGACTAAGGAACACTGAAGCTTTCTTT

V: TRBV5-4
J: TRBJ1-4
size: .
D: TRBD1
CDR3: CASSTGQGKYEKLFF
DNA: TGTGCCAGCAGCACCGGACAGGGGAAGTATGAAAAACTGTTTTTT

V: TRBV5-1
J: TRBJ2-2
size: .
D: .
CDR3: CASSSDLGELFF
DNA: TGCGCCAGCAGCTCCGATCTCGGGGAGCTGTTTTTT

V: TRBV5-3
J: TRBJ2-7
size: .
D: .
CDR3: CARSPDRRESYEQYF
DNA: TGTGCCAGAAGCCCCGACAGGCGAGAGTCCTACGAGCAGTACTTC

V: TRBV7-9
J: TRBJ1-2
size: .
D: .
CDR3: CASSLVSIQGGGYTF
DNA: TGTGCCAGCAGCTTAGTCTCCATACAGGGAGGTGGCTACACCTTC

V: TRBV5-4
J: TRBJ1-2
size: .
D: .
CDR3: CASRYEGTNYGYTF
DNA: TGTGCCAGCAGGTACGAAGGGACAAACTATGGCTACACCTTC

V: TRBV4-3
J: TRBJ2-1
size: .
D: .
CDR3: CASSQDNFWEQFF
DNA: TGCGCCAGCAGCCAAGATAACTTCTGGGAGCAGTTCTTC

V: TRBV7-2
J: TRBJ1-4
size: .
D: TRBD1
CDR3: CASSLKGAAEKLFF
DNA: TGTGCCAGCAGCTTAAAGGGGGCCGCGGAAAAACTGTTTTTT

V: TRBV6-1
J: TRBJ2-7
size: .
D: .
CDR3: CASSGASGAYEQYF
DNA: TGTGCCAGCAGCGGGGCCTCGGGGGCCTACGAGCAGTACTTC

V: TRBV7-8
J: TRBJ1-1
size: .
D: .
CDR3: CASRLAGMNTEAFF
DNA: TGTGCAAGCCGTCTGGCAGGCATGAACACTGAAGCTTTCTTT

V: TRBV14
J: TRBJ1-1
size: .
D: .
CDR3: CASSLTLAHEAFF
DNA: TGTGCCAGCAGCCTCACCCTTGCCCATGAAGCTTTCTTT

V: TRBV7-6
J: TRBJ2-2
size: .
D: TRBD1
CDR3: CASSKGQGARITGELFF
DNA: TGTGCCAGCAGCAAGGGACAGGGGGCGCGTATCACCGGGGAGCTGTTTTTT